This T cell receptor beta chain was recovered during a study of human T cells and chemical hapten exposure. Study information: Alopecia areata, totalis or universalis affected patients who were mostly female.

CDR1 and CDR2 from the germline V gene are SEHNR and FQNEAQ (reference sequence). The length of the CDR3 is 17 residues. Trimming left V 2 bases short and J 2 bases short, with 15 bases between. In its sample, this clonotype was seen once. The antigen remains unidentified. General study findings and limits: Sensitizing with DPC caused no change in TCRs above 1 in 1000 frequency.

Indicated time point: patch test 3, about 24 weeks after DPC sensitization. Described treatment: therapeutic diphenylcyclopropenone sensitization with weekly scalp DPC. MiXCR, applied by TCRdb to the RACE reads, yields one record per CDR3 protein. Of under 130,000 distinct CDR3 sequences listed, around 34% are singletons. The receptor's source is a man aged 40-49 years with alopecia areata. Some clones in this sample may be carry-over from other donors' samples. V and J are TRBV7-9 and TRBJ2-2; D possibly corresponds to TRBD1 (6 bases). Sequencing was performed on whole blood, taken in connection with sensitization to the hapten diphenylcyclopropenone (DPC). Written as DNA, the CDR3 is TGTGCCAGCAGCTTATTCAGGACAGCATCAAACACCGGGGAGCTGTTTTTT. Protein: CASSLFRTASNTGELFF. Together with reference TRBV7-9 and TRBJ2-2, the CDR3 gives the full variable domain: DTGVSQNPRHKITKRGQNVTFRCDPISEHNRLYWYRQTLGQGPEFLTYFQNEAQLEKSRLLSDRFSAERPKGSFSTLEIQRTEQGDSAMYLCASSLFRTASNTGELFFGEGSRLTVL.